This entry concerns a single TCR beta chain. Repertoires were generated with immunoSEQ multiplex PCR, while TCRdb's copy carries only in-frame clones and drops some. The data show approximately 250,000 clones, with approximately 86% seen just once and around 14% held by the top ten. This entry comes from a study of blood T cell repertoires in COVID-19. Study-level information: T cells, B-cell-depleted T cells, or PBMCs supplied cDNA or gDNA.

CDR1 is LGHDT and CDR2 is YNNKEL in the germline V gene (reference sequence). V lost 4 bases and J lost 6; bases outside the gene matches: 9. CDR3 length: 16 residues. Patients at the Seattle site were enrolled during active infection and followed longitudinally. The sequence was obtained from a woman aged 70-85 years with COVID-19, enrolled during active disease. The specimen was peripheral blood. J is TRBJ2-2 and V is TRBV3-1 (or the pseudogene TRBV3-2), with TRBD1 matching over 9 bases. CDR3 residues: CASSRGTGFNPGELFF. In DNA, the CDR3 is TGTGCCAGCAGCCGGGGGACAGGGTTTAATCCCGGGGAGCTGTTTTTT.